This T cell receptor (beta chain) was profiled in a study of immune cell composition in non-small cell lung cancer. Regarding the study as a whole: Adenocarcinomas with higher top tumour-associated clone frequency had more reactive TILs.

Produced via immunoSEQ multiplex PCR; TCRdb's table is partial and in-frame only. The sample includes about 2,500 clones, 85% seen only once; the top ten take less than 9%. Germline assignment: CDR1 MDHEN and CDR2 SYDVKM. V lost 3 bases to trimming and J lost 10 bases, with 9 bases between them. The CDR3 extends over 12 amino acids. This clone was picked up a small number of times. As yet, its antigen is unknown. Sequencing input: lung tumor tissue. The origin of this receptor is a human donor with non-small cell lung cancer. V and J are TRBV28 and TRBJ1-4; D not certain. CDR3 coding DNA: TGTGCCAGCAGTTTCCCTCCCGGAAAACTGTTTTTT. Translating gives CASSFPPGKLFF.